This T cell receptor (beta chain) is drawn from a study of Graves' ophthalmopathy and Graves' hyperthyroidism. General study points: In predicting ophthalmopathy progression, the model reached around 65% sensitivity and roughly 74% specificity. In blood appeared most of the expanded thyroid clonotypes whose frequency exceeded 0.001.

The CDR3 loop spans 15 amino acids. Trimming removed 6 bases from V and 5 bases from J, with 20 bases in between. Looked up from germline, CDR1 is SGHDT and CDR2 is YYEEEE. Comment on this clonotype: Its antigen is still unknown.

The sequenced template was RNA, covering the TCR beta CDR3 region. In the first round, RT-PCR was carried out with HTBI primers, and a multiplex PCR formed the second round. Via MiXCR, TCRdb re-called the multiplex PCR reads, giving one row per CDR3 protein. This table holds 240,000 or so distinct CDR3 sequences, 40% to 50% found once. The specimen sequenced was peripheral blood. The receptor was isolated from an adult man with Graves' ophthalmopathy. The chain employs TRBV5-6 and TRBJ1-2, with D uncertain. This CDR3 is CASTYPWIGEYGYTF. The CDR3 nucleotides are TGTGCCAGCACCTATCCCTGGATAGGAGAGTATGGCTACACCTTC.